Sequencing of this T cell receptor (beta chain) was carried out in a study of cytomegalovirus exposure and HLA in healthy donors. About the research overall: An earlier analysis identified 120 million or so unique TCR beta sequences in 150 million to 200 million T cells.

The CDR3 totals 17 residues. Looked up from germline, CDR1 is LNHNV and CDR2 is YYDKDF (reference sequence). Findings and limits, study-wide: In a later analysis, TCR beta V- and J-gene trimming was associated with a missense DCLRE1C variant.

The PCR employed 60 Vbeta primers together with 13 Jbeta primers. Sequencing used immunoSEQ multiplex PCR; TCRdb keeps in-frame clones, though not all of them. The sample holds over 150,000 clones, 80% seen once. About this clone itself: Antigen: not known. One junction end does not reproduce the germline sequence, and a read error may be involved.

The sequence came from a boy under 18 in good health and CMV-seronegative. The sequencing input was PBMCs. The chain carries TRBV15 and TRBJ2-3; TRBD2 is a possible D gene (6 bases). The CDR3 DNA reads as TGTGTCACCAGCAGAGTGGCCGGCGGGAACCGCGCGGATACGCAGTATTTT. Translating it yields CVTSRVAGGNRADTQYF.